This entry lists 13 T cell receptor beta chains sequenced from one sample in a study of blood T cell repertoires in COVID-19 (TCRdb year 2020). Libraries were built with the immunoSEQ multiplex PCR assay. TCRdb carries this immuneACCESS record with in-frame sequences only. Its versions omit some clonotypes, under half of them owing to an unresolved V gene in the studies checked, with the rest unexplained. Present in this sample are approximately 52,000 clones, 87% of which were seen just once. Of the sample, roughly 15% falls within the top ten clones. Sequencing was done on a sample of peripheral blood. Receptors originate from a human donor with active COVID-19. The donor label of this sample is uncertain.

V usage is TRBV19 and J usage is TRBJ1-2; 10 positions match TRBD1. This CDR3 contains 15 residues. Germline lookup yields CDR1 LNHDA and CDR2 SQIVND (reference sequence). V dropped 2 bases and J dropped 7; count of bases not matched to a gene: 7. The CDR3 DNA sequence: TGTGCCAGTAGTATATCCTCCGACAGGGGGCTTGGCTACACCTTC. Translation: CASSISSDRGLGYTF.

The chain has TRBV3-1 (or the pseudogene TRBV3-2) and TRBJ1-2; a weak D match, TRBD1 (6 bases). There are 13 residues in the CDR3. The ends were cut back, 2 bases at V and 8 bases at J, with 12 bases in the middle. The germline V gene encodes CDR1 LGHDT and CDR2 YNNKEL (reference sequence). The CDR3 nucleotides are TGTGCCAGCAGCCAAACAGGGTCATACGGCTACACCTTC. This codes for CASSQTGSYGYTF.

Here the CDR3 DNA reads TGTGCCAGCTCATTACAGACAGTATTGAACACTGAAGCTTTCTTT. Amino acid sequence: CASSLQTVLNTEAFF. The gene calls are TRBV18 and TRBJ1-1; D is perhaps TRBD1 (5 bases). Between the trimmed V and J ends, which lost 5 bases and 0 bases, there was a span of 13 bases. Germline CDR1 KGHSH, CDR2 LQKENI. The CDR3 sequence is 15 residues long.

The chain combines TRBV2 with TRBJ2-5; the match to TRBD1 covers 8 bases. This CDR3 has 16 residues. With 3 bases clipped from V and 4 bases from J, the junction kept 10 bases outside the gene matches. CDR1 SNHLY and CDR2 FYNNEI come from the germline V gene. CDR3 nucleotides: TGTGCCAGCAGTGACTCCGGGACAGGAGCGTTAGAGACCCAGTACTTC. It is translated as CASSDSGTGALETQYF.

DNA of the CDR3: TGTGCCAGCAGCCAGATAATAGCAACCTCCTACAATGAGCAGTTCTTC. Its protein product is CASSQIIATSYNEQFF. The chain recombines TRBV5-8 with TRBJ2-1, with D uncertain. Germline CDR1 and CDR2: SGHTS and YDEGEE. Trimming stripped 4 bases from V and 0 bases from J, with 14 bases between. The length of the CDR3 is 16 residues.

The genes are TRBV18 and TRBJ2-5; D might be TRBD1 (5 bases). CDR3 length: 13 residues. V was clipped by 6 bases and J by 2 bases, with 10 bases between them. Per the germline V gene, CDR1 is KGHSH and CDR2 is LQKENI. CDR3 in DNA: TGTGCCAGCTCGGCGACAGTTCAAGAGACCCAGTACTTC. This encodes CASSATVQETQYF.

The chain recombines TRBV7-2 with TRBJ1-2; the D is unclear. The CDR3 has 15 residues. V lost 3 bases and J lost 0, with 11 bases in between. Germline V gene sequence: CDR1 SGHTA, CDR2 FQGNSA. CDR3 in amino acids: CASSFDPYTNYGYTF. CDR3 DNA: TGTGCCAGCAGCTTTGATCCCTATACTAACTATGGCTACACCTTC.

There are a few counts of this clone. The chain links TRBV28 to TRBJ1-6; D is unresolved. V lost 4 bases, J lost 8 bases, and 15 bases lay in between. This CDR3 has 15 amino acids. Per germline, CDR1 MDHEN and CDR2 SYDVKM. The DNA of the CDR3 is TGTGCCAGCAGTTCCCTTGCCCAGGCCCATTCACCCCTCCACTTT. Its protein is CASSSLAQAHSPLHF.

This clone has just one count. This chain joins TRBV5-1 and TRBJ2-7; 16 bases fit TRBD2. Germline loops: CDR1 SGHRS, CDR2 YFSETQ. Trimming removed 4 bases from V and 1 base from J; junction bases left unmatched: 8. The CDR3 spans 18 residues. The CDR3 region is CASSPKGTSGGASYEQYF. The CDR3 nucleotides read TGCGCCAGCAGCCCAAAAGGGACTAGCGGGGGGGCTTCCTACGAGCAGTACTTC.

This chain's CDR3 is CASSYPGQGDSYNSPLHF. The CDR3 DNA reads as TGTGCCAGCAGTTACCCCGGACAGGGAGACTCCTATAATTCACCCCTCCACTTT. This chain uses TRBV6-2 or TRBV6-3 with TRBJ1-6, with 8 bases matching TRBD1. This CDR3 contains 18 residues. The J segment lost 0 bases and the V segment lost 2 bases, leaving 6 bases of the junction unmatched. Germline V gene data show CDR1 as MNHEY and CDR2 as SVGEGT.

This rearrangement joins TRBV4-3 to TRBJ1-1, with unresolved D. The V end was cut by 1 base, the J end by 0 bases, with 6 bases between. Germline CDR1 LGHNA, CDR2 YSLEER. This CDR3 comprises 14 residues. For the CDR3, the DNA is TGCGCCAGCAGCCAAGTAACTCTGAACACTGAAGCTTTCTTT. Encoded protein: CASSQVTLNTEAFF.

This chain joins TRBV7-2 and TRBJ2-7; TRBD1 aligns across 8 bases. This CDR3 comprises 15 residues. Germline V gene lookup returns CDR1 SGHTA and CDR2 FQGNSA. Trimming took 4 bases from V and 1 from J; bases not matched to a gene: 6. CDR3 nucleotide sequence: TGTGCCAGCAGCTCCGGACAGGGTAGGTCCTACGAGCAGTACTTC. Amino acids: CASSSGQGRSYEQYF.

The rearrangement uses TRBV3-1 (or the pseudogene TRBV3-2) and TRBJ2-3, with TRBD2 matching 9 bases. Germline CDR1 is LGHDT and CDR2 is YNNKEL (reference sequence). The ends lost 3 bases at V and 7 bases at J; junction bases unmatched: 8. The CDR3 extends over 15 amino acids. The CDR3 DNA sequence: TGTGCCAGCAGCCAGACGACTAGCGGCGCGAATACGCAGTATTTT. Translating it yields CASSQTTSGANTQYF.